This entry lists 8 T cell receptor delta chains sequenced from one sample in a study of gamma-delta T cells after stem cell transplantation. TCRdb made new clone calls on the RT-PCR reads using CATT. The data show 7,600 or so delta-chain clones, more than 12% seen once. The sample taken for sequencing was gamma-delta T cells. These receptors originate from a human donor. It is not recorded whose cells these are; they may come from a transplant donor.

Only a few counts were recorded for this clone. One base away lies a much larger clone, so this may be a sequencing read error. Other DNA sequences within the sample encode an identical CDR3. The V call is TRDV1, the J call TRDJ1; TRDD3 aligns across 11 bases. From germline, CDR1 is TSWWSYY and CDR2 QGS. The CDR3 contains 20 residues. The CDR3 DNA follows: TGTGCTCTTGGGGAATCCAAGGTGGTGGGGGATACGGCATACACCGATAAACTCATCTTC. This gives the protein CALGESKVVGDTAYTDKLIF.

In this sample, this clone turned up a few times. One base away lies a much larger clone, so this may be a sequencing read error. This chain links TRDV2 with TRDJ3, with 11 bases aligning to TRDD3. CDR1 is GEAIGNYY and CDR2 is EKD in the germline V gene. This CDR3 has 18 residues. The CDR3 protein is CACDTAGGYSWGTRQMFF. CDR3 nucleotide sequence: TGTGCCTGTGACACCGCTGGGGGATACTCCTGGGGCACCCGACAGATGTTTTTC.

By frequency in the sample, this clone is medium-sized. This same CDR3 is encoded by further DNA sequences in the sample. The chain is built from TRDV2 and TRDJ3; D is possibly TRDD3 (5 bases). The V end was cut by 0 bases, the J end by 3 bases, with 5 bases between. Looked up from germline, CDR1 is GEAIGNYY and CDR2 is EKD. The CDR3 is 15 residues long. The CDR3 region is CACDTGYWDTRQMFF. The CDR3 coding sequence is TGTGCCTGTGACACCGGATACTGGGACACCCGACAGATGTTTTTC.

Note on this clone: This could be a read error, since a much larger clone is one nucleotide away. Additional DNA sequences in this sample encode the identical CDR3. The chain joins TRDV2 to TRDJ2, with TRDD3 identical over 9 bases. Looked up from germline, CDR1 is GEAIGNYY and CDR2 is EKD. The CDR3 totals 17 residues. CDR3 residues: CACDSLGDPALTAQLFF. Written as DNA, the CDR3 is TGTGCCTGTGACTCCCTGGGGGATCCAGCTTTGACGGCACAACTCTTCTTT.

This clone is labeled as medium-sized. The rearrangement links TRDV1 to TRDJ1, with 8 bases lining up with TRDD3. From germline, CDR1 is TSWWSYY and CDR2 QGS. The V and J ends lost 2 bases and 4 bases, in that order; junction bases with no gene match: 18. This CDR3 region has 19 residues. The CDR3 reads CALGEFPSFELGVSDKLIF. For the CDR3, the DNA is TGTGCTCTTGGGGAATTCCCCTCCTTCGAACTGGGGGTAAGCGATAAACTCATCTTT.

A word on this clone: It differs at one base from a far larger clone, so likely a read error. The chain couples TRDV2 to TRDJ2; possibly TRDD3 for D (5 bases). This CDR3 comprises 15 residues. CDR1 and CDR2 (germline): GEAIGNYY, EKD. The CDR3 region is CACGTERGPTAQLFF. CDR3 DNA sequence: TGTGCCTGTGGCACCGAACGGGGACCGACAGCACAACTCTTCTTT.

This chain joins TRDV1 and TRDJ4; D not certain. The V end lost 1 base, the J end lost 4 bases, and 13 bases lay between the germline ends. The CDR3 sequence is 14 residues long. Germline CDR1 reads TSWWSYY; CDR2 reads QGS. The DNA of the CDR3 is TGTGCTCTTGGGGAACGTACAAGGGACGAACCCCTGATCTTT. It is translated as CALGERTRDEPLIF.

Concerning this clone: A read error likely explains this, since a far larger clone differs by one base. The V call is TRDV2, the J call TRDJ3, with 8 bases aligning to TRDD3. CDR1 and CDR2 from the germline V gene are GEAIGNYY and EKD. Trimming cost V 1 base and J 0 bases; bases outside gene matches: 4. This CDR3 comprises 18 residues. The CDR3 DNA reads as TGTGCCTGTGACACGGGATACGCGGGCTCCTGGGACACCCGACAGATGTTTTTC. Its protein product is CACDTGYAGSWDTRQMFF.